These 17 T cell receptor beta chains share one sample of origin, sequenced in a study of blood T cell repertoires in COVID-19. TCRdb's table, derived via immunoSEQ multiplex PCR, lists solely in-frame clones and lacks some. The sample lists 300,000 to 450,000 clones, approximately 89% occurring once. Sequencing used PBMCs or T cells enriched from blood (not recorded which). The source is a man aged 25-45 years who had recovered from COVID-19.

This clone was counted a single time. The V gene is TRBV7-6, the J gene TRBJ2-7, with 7 nucleotides matching TRBD1. Germline V lookup: CDR1 SGHVS, CDR2 FNYEAQ. The CDR3 is 12 amino acids. The trim removed 3 bases at V and 4 bases at J, leaving 0 bases unmatched. CDR3 sequence (DNA): TGTGCCAGCAGCTTGGGACAGTACGAGCAGTACTTC. Residues: CASSLGQYEQYF. The whole variable domain, remainder taken from reference TRBV7-6 and TRBJ2-7, is GAGVSQSPRYKVTKRGQDVALRCDPISGHVSLYWYRQALGQGPEFLTYFNYEAQQDKSGLPNDRFSAERPEGSISTLTIQRTEQRDSAMYRCASSLGQYEQYFGPGTRLTVT.

This clone appeared once. The chain links TRBV6-8 to TRBJ1-1, with TRBD1 matching over 8 bases. In germline, CDR1 is MNHGY, CDR2 SAAAGT. The CDR3 has 14 amino acids. The J segment lost 7 bases and the V segment lost 5 bases, leaving 9 bases of the junction unmatched. The CDR3 spells CASSTAGQVNEAFF. CDR3 in DNA: TGTGCCAGCAGTACCGCGGGACAGGTGAATGAAGCTTTCTTT.

The genes are TRBV7-3 and TRBJ2-5; 10 positions match TRBD2. This CDR3 spans 15 amino acids. J gave up 4 bases and V 0 bases, and 2 bases lay outside the gene matches. Per the germline V gene, CDR1 is SGHTA and CDR2 is FQGTGA. CDR3 bases: TGTGCCAGCAGCTTAACTAGCGGGGGGCCAGAGACCCAGTACTTC. Amino acid sequence: CASSLTSGGPETQYF.

V is TRBV6-5 and J is TRBJ1-5, with unresolved D. The V end lost 8 bases, the J end lost 0 bases, and 8 bases lay between the germline ends. This CDR3 contains 13 residues. Germline loops: CDR1 MNHEY, CDR2 SVGAGI. CDR3 region: CASVAFSNQPQHF. In DNA form, the CDR3 reads TGTGCCAGCGTGGCCTTTAGCAATCAGCCCCAGCATTTT.

This chain joins TRBV14 and TRBJ2-7; no clear D gene. The CDR3 consists of 14 residues. Looked up from germline, CDR1 is SGHDN and CDR2 is FVKESK. V lost 5 bases, J lost 3 bases, and 14 bases lay in between. The CDR3 reads CASSMPGKVYEQYF. CDR3 sequence (DNA): TGTGCCAGCAGCATGCCAGGAAAGGTCTACGAGCAGTACTTC.

The CDR3 DNA follows: TGCGCCAGCAAAGCGGGACAGGGGAACACCGGGGAGCTGTTTTTT. Protein sequence: CASKAGQGNTGELFF. The gene calls are TRBV4-1 and TRBJ2-2, with TRBD1 matching 9 bases. Germline CDR1 and CDR2: MGHRA and YSYEKL. Germline trimming cut 7 bases from V and 1 base from J; bases unmatched to any gene: 4. CDR3 size: 15 residues.

The V gene is TRBV3-1 (or the pseudogene TRBV3-2), the J gene TRBJ2-3; tentative D call: TRBD2 (6 bases). CDR3 length equals 16 residues. V lost 4 bases to trimming and J lost 2 bases, with 16 bases between them. The germline gives CDR1 LGHDT, CDR2 YNNKEL (reference sequence). The CDR3 is CASSRGDSFVTDTQYF. CDR3 sequence (DNA): TGTGCCAGCAGCCGAGGGGACTCCTTCGTCACAGATACGCAGTATTTT.

The chain links TRBV9 to TRBJ1-1, with D uncertain. CDR3 size: 14 residues. Trimming stripped 0 bases from V and 1 base from J, with 7 bases between. The germline V gene has CDR1 SGDLS and CDR2 YYNGEE. CDR3 nucleotides: TGTGCCAGCAGCGTAGAATCGAGGAACACTGAAGCTTTCTTT. It is translated as CASSVESRNTEAFF.

The chain joins TRBV3-1 (or the pseudogene TRBV3-2) to TRBJ1-6; D may be TRBD1 (5 bases). CDR3 size: 19 residues. Trimming took 4 bases from V and 4 from J, leaving 23 bases between them. Germline CDR1 LGHDT, CDR2 YNNKEL (reference sequence). CDR3 protein: CASSPQGKVSNLYNSPLHF. CDR3 DNA sequence: TGTGCCAGCAGCCCTCAGGGAAAGGTCTCCAACCTTTATAATTCACCCCTCCACTTT.

The chain uses TRBV7-9 and TRBJ1-3, with D perhaps matching TRBD1 (5 bases). Trimming shortened V by 5 bases and J by 4 bases, and 15 bases separated the two germline ends. The CDR3 runs to 15 residues. Germline lookup yields CDR1 SEHNR and CDR2 FQNEAQ (reference sequence). The CDR3 DNA reads as TGTGCCAGCAGCCTACCGCAGGGTCCCGGAAACACCATATATTTT. This translates into CASSLPQGPGNTIYF.

The chain employs TRBV3-1 (or the pseudogene TRBV3-2) and TRBJ2-3, with a possible D match to TRBD1 (6 bases). V dropped 3 bases and J dropped 5 bases, with 18 bases sitting between them. The CDR3 has 16 residues. Germline V gives CDR1 LGHDT, CDR2 YNNKEL (reference sequence). Here the CDR3 DNA reads TGTGCCAGCAGCCAGTGGGGCGCAGGGGACAAAGATACGCAGTATTTT. Translated: CASSQWGAGDKDTQYF.

This sequence joins TRBV18 and TRBJ1-5; D ambiguous. CDR1 KGHSH and CDR2 LQKENI come from the germline V gene. The V end was cut by 2 bases, the J end by 0 bases, with 11 bases between. The CDR3 runs 16 residues. Here the CDR3 reads CASSPFSVYSNQPQHF. The CDR3 region has the DNA TGTGCCAGCTCACCATTTTCGGTATATAGCAATCAGCCCCAGCATTTT.

The rearrangement links TRBV27 to TRBJ1-5, with TRBD1 as a possible D gene (5 bases). Germline CDR1 reads MNHEY; CDR2 reads SMNVEV (reference sequence). The V gene lost 3 bases and the J gene lost 8 bases, with 11 bases spanning the gap. This CDR3 is built from 13 residues. This CDR3 is CASSFAGLEPQHF. The CDR3 bases are TGTGCCAGCAGTTTTGCAGGGTTGGAGCCCCAGCATTTT.

This clone was detected a few times. This sequence joins TRBV4-1 and TRBJ1-2; D ambiguous. Trimming pared 6 bases from V and 4 bases from J, leaving 15 bases between. Germline values: CDR1 MGHRA, CDR2 YSYEKL. This CDR3 has 14 amino acids. The CDR3 DNA follows: TGCGCCAGCAGACCCTCTCTGCTGGCCTATGGCTACACCTTC. Residues: CASRPSLLAYGYTF.

This sequence joins TRBV5-1 and TRBJ2-2; 10 bases line up with TRBD2. This CDR3 is 16 amino acids long. Looked up from germline, CDR1 is SGHRS and CDR2 is YFSETQ. Trimming cost V 2 bases and J 4 bases; bases outside gene matches: 5. The CDR3 bases are TGCGCCAGCAGCTTAGGCAGCGGGGGGGCCACCGGGGAGCTGTTTTTT. It translates to CASSLGSGGATGELFF.

The V call is TRBV5-4, the J call TRBJ2-3; 11 bases fit TRBD2. This CDR3 contains 16 residues. Germline trimming cut 3 bases from V and 4 bases from J; bases unmatched to any gene: 7. The germline CDR1 and CDR2 sequences are SGHNT and YYREEE (reference sequence). The CDR3 spells CASSSSYSGGADTQYF. As DNA, the CDR3 is TGTGCCAGCAGCTCCTCCTATAGCGGGGGGGCAGATACGCAGTATTTT.

The J gene is TRBJ1-2, the V gene TRBV2, with TRBD1 matching over 7 bases. This CDR3 has 14 residues. Per the germline V gene, CDR1 is SNHLY and CDR2 is FYNNEI. The J segment lost 7 bases and the V segment lost 7 bases, leaving 12 bases of the junction unmatched. CDR3 in amino acids: CASNPDRTLGGYTF. In DNA form, the CDR3 reads TGTGCCAGCAACCCGGACAGGACTTTGGGTGGCTACACCTTC.